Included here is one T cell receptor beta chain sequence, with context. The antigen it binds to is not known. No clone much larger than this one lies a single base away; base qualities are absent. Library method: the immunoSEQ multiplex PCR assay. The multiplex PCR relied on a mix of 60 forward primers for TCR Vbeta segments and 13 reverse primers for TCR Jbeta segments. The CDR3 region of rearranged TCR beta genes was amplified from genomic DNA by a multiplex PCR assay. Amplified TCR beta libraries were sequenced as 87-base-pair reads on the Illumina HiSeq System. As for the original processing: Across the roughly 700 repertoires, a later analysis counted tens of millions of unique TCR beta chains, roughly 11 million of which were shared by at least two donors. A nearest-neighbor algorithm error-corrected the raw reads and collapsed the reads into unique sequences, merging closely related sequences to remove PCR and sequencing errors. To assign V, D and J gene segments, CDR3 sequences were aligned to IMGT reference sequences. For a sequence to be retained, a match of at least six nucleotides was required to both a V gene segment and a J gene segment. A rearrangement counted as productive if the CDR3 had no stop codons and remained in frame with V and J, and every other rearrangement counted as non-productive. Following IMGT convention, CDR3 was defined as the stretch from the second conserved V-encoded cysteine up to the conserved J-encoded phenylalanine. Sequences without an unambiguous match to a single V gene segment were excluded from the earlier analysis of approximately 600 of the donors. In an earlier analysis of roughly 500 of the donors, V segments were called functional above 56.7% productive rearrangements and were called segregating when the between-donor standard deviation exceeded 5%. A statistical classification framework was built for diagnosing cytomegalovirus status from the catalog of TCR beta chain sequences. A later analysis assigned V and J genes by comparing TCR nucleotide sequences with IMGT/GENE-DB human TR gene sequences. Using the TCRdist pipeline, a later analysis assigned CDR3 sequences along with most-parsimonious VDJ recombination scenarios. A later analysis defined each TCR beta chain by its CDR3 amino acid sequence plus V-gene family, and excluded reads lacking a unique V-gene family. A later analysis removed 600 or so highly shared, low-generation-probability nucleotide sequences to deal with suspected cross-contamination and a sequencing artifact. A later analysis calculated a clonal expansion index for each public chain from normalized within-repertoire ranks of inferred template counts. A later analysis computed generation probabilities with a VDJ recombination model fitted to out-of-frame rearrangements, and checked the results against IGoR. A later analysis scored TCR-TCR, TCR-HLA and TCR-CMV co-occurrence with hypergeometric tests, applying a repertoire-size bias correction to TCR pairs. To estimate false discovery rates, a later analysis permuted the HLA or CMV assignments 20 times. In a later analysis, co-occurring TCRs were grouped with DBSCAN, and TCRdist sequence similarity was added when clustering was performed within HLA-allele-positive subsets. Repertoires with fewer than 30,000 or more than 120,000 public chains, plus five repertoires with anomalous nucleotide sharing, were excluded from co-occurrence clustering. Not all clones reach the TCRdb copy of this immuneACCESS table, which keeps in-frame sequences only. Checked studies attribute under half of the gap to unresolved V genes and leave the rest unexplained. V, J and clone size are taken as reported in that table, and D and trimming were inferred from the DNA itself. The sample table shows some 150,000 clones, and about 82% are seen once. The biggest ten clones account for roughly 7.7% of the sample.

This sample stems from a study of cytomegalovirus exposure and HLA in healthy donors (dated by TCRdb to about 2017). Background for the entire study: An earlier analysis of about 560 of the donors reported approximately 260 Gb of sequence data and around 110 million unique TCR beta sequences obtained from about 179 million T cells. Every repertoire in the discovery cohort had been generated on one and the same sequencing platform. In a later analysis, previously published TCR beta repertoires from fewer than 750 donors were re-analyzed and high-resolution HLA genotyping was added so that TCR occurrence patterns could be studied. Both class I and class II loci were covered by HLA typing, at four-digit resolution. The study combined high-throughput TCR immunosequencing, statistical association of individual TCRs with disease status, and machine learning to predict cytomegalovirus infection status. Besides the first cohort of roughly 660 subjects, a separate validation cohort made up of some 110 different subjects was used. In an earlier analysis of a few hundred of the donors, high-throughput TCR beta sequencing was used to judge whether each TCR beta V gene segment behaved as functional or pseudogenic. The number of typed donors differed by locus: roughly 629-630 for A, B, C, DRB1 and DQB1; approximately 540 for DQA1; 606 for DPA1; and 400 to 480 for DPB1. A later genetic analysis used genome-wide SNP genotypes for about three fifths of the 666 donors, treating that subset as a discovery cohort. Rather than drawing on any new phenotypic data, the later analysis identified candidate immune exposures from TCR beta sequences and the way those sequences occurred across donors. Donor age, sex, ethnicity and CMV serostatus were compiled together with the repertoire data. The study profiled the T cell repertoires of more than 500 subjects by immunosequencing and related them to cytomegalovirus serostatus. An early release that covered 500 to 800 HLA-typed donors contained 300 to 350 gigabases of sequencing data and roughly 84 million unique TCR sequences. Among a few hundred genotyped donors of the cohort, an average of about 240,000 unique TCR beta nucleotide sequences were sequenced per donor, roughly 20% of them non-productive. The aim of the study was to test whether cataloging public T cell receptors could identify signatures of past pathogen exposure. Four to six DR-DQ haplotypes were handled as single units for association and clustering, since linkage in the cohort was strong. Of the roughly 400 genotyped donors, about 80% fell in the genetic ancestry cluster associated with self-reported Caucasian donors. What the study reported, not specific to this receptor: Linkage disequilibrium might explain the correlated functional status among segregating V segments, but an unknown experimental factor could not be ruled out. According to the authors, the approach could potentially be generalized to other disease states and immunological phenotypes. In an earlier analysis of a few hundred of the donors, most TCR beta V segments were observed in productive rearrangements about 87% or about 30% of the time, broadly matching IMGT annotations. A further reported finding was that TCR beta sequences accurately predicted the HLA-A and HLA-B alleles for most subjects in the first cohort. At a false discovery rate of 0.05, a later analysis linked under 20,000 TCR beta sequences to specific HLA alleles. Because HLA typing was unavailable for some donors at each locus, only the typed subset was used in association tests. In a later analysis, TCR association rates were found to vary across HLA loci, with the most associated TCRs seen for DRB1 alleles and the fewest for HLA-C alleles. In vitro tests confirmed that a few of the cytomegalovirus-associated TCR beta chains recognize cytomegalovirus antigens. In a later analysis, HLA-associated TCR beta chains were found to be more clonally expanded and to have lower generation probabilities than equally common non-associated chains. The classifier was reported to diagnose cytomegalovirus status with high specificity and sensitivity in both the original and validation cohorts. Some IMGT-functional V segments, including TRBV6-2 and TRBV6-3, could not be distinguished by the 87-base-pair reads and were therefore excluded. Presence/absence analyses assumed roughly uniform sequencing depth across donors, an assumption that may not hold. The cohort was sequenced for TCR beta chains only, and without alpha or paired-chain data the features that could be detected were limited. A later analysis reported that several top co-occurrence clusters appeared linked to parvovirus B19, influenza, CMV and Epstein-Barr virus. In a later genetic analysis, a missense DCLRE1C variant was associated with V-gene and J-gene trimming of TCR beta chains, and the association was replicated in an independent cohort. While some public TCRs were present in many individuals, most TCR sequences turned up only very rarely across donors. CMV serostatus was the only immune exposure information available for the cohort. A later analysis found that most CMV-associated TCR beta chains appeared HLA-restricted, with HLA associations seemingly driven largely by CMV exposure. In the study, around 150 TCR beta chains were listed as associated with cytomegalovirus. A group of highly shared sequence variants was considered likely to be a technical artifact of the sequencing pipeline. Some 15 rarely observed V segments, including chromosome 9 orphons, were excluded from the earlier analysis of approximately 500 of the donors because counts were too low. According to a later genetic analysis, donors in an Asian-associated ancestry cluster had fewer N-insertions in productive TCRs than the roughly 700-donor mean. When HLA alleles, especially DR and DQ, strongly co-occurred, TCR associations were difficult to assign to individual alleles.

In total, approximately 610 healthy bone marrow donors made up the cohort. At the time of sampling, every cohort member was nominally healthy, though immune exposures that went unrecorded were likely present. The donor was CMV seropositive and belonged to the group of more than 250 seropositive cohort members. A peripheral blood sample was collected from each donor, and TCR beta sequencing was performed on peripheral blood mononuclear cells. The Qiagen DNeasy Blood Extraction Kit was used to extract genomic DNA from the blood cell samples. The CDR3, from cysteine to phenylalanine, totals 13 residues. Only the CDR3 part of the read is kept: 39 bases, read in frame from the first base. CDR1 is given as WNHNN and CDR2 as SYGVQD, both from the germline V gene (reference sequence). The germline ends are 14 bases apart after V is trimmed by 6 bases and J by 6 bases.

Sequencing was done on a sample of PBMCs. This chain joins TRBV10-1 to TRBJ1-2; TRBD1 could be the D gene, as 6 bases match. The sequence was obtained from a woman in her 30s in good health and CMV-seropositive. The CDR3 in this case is CASRVGQIDGYTF. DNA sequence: TGCGCCAGCAGGGTCGGACAGATCGATGGCTACACCTTC.